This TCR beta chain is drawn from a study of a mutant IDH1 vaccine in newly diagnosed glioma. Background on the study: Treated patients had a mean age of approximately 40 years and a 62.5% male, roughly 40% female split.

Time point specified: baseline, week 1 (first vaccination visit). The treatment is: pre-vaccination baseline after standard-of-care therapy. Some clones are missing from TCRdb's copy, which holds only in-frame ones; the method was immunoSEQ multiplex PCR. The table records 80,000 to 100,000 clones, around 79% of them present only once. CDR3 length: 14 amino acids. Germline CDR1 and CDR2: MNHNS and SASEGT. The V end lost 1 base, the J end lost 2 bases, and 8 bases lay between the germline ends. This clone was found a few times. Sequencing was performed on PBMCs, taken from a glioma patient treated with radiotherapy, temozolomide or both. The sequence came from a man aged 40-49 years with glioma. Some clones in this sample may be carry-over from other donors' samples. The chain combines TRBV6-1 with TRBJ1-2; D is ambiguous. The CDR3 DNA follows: TGTGCCAGCAGTGAAGTTGGCGGAAACTATGGCTACACCTTC. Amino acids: CASSEVGGNYGYTF.